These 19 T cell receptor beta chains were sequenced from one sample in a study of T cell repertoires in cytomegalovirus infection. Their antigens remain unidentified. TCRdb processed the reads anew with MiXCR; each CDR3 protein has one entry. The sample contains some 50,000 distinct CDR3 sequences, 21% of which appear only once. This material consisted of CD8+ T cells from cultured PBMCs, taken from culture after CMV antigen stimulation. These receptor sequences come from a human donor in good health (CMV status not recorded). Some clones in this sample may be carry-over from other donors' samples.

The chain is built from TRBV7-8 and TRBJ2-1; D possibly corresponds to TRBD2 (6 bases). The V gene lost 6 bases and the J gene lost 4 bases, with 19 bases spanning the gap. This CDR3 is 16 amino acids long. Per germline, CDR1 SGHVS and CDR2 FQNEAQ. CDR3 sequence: CASSPVVGLRYNEQFF. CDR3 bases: TGTGCCAGCAGTCCAGTCGTAGGACTAAGGTACAATGAGCAGTTCTTC.

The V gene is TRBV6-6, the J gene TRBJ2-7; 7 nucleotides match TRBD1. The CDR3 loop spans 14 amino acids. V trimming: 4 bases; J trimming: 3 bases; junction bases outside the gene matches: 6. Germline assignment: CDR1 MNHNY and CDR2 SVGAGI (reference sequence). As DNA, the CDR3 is TGTGCCAGCAGTTTACAGGACAGGCTCTACGAGCAGTACTTC. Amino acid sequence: CASSLQDRLYEQYF.

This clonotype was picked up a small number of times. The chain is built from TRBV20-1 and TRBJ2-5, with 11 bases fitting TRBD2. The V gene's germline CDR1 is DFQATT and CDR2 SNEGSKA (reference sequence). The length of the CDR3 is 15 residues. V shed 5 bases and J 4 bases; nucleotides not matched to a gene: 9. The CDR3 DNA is TGCAGTGCTCAGTTTAGCGGGGGGGCCGTAGAGACCCAGTACTTC. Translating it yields CSAQFSGGAVETQYF.

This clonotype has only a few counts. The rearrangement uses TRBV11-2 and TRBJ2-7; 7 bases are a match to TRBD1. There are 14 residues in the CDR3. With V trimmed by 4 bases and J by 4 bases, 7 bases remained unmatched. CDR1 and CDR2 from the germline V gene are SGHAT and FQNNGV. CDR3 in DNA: TGTGCCAGCAGCTCCCGGGACAGAACTTACGAGCAGTACTTC. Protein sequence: CASSSRDRTYEQYF.

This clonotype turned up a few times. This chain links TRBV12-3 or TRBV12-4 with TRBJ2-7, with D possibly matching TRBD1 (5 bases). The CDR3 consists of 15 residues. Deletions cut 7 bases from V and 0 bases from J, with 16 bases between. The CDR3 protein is CASTSVGAASYEQYF. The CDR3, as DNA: TGTGCCAGCACCTCGGTTGGGGCAGCCTCCTACGAGCAGTACTTC.

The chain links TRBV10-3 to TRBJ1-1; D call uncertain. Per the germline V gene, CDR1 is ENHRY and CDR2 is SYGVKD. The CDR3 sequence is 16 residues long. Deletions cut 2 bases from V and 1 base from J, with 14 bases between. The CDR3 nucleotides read TGTGCCATCAGTGAGAGAGGATGGCCGGCGAACACTGAAGCTTTCTTT. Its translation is CAISERGWPANTEAFF.

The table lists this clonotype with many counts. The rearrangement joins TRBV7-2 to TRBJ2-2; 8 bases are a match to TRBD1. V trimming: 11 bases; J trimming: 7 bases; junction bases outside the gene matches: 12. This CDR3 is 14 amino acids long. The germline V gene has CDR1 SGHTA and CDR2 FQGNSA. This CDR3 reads CACDGTGFVGELFF. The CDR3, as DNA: TGTGCCTGCGACGGGACAGGCTTCGTCGGGGAGCTGTTTTTT.

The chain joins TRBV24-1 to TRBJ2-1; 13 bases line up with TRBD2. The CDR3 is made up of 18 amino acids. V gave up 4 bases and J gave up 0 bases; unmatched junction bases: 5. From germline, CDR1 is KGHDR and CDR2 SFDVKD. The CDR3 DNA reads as TGTGCCACCAGTGACTTGACTAGCGGGGGGAGCTCCTACAATGAGCAGTTCTTC. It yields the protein CATSDLTSGGSSYNEQFF.

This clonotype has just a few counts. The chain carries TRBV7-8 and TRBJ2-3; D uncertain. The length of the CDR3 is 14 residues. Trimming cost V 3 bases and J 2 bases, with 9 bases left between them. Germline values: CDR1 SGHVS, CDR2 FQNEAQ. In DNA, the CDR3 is TGTGCCAGCAGCTTCAACCGATACACAGATACGCAGTATTTT. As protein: CASSFNRYTDTQYF.

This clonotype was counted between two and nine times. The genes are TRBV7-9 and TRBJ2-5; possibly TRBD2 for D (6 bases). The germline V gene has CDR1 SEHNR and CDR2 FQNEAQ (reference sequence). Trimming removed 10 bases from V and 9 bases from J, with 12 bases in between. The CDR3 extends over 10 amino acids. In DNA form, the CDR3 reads TGTGCCACCAAATGGAGGGCCCAGTACTTC. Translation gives CATKWRAQYF.

The DNA for the CDR3 is TGTGCCAGCAGTCCGACAGGCAATCAGCCCCAGCATTTT. Protein sequence: CASSPTGNQPQHF. The chain carries TRBV6-6 and TRBJ1-5; D is possibly TRBD1 (5 bases). In germline, CDR1 is MNHNY, CDR2 SVGAGI (reference sequence). The V end was cut by 5 bases, the J end by 2 bases, with 7 bases between. The CDR3 sequence is 13 residues long.

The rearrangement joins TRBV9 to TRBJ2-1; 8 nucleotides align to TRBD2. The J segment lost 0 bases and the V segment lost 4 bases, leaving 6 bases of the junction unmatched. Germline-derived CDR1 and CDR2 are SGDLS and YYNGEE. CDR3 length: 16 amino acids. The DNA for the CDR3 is TGTGCCAGCAGCCCGCTAGCGGGTTTCTCCTACAATGAGCAGTTCTTC. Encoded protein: CASSPLAGFSYNEQFF.

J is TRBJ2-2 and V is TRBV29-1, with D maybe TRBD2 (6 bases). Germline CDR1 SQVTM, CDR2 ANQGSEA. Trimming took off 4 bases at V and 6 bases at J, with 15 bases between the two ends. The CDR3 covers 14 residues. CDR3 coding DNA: TGCAGCGTTGGAACAGCTCCGGGGGCCGGGGAGCTGTTTTTT. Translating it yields CSVGTAPGAGELFF.

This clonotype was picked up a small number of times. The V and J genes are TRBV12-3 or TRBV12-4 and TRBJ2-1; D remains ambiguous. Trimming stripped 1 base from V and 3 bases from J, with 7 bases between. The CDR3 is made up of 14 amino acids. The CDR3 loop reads CASSLGTDYNEQFF. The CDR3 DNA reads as TGTGCCAGCAGTTTAGGGACGGACTACAATGAGCAGTTCTTC.

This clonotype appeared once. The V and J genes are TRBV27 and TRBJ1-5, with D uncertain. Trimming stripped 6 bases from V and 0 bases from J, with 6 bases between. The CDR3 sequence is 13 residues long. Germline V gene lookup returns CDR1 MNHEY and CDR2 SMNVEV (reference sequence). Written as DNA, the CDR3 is TGTGCCAGCAGAATTAATAGCAATCAGCCCCAGCATTTT. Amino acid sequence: CASRINSNQPQHF.

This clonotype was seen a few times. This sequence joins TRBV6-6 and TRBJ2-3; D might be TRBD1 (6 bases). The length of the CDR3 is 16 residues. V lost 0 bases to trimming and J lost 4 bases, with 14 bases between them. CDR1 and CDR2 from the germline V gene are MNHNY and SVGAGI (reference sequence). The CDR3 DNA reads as TGTGCCAGCAGTTACTCCGGACCCTCAGGGGCAGATACGCAGTATTTT. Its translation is CASSYSGPSGADTQYF.

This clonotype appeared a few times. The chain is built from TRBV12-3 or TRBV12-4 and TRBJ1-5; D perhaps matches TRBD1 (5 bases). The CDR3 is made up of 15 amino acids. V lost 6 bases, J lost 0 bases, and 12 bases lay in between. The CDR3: CASRKGRDSNQPQHF. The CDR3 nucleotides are TGTGCCAGCAGAAAGGGACGGGATAGCAATCAGCCCCAGCATTTT.

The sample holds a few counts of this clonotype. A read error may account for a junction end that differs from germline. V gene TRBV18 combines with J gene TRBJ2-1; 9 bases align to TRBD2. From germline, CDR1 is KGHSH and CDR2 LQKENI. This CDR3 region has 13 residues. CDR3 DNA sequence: TGTGCCAGCTCAGCCCCGGGACTAGCTAGTTCGGCCTTC. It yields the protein CASSAPGLASSAF.

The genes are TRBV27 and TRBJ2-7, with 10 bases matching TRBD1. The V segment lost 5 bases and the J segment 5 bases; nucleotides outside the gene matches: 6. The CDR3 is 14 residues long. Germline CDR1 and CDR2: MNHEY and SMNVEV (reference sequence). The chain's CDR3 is CASSPRTGGHEQYF. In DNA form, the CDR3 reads TGTGCCAGCAGTCCTAGGACAGGGGGACACGAGCAGTACTTC.